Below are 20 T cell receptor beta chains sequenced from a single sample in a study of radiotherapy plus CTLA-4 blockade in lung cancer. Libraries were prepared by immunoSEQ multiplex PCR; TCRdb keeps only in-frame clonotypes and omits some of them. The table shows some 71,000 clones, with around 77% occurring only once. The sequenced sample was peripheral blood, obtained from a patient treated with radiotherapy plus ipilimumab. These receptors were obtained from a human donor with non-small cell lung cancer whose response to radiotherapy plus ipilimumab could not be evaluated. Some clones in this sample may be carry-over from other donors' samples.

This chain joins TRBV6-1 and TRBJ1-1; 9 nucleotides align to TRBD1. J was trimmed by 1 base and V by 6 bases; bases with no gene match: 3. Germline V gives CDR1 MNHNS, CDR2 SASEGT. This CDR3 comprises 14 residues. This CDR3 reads CASRGQGGNTEAFF. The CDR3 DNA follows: TGTGCCAGCAGGGGACAGGGCGGGAACACTGAAGCTTTCTTT.

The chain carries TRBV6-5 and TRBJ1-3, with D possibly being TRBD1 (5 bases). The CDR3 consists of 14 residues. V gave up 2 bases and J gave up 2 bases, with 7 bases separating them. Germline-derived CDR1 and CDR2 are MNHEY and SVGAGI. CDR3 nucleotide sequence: TGTGCCAGCAGTTACGCAGGGACTGGAAACACCATATATTTT. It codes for CASSYAGTGNTIYF.

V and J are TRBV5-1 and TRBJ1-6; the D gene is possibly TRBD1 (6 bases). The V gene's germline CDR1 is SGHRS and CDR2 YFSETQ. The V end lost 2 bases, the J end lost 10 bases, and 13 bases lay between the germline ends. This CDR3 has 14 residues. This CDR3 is CASSFWAGGSPLHF. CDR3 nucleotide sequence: TGCGCCAGCAGCTTCTGGGCGGGGGGCTCACCCCTCCACTTT. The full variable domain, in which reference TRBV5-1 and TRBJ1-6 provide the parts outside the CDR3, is KAGVTQTPRYLIKTRGQQVTLSCSPISGHRSVSWYQQTPGQGLQFLFEYFSETQRNKGNFPGRFSGRQFSNSRSEMNVSTLELGDSALYLCASSFWAGGSPLHFGNGTRLTVT.

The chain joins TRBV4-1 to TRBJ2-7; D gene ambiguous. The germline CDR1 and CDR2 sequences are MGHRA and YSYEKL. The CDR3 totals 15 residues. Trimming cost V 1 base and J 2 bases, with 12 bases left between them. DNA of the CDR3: TGCGCCAGCAGCCAAGTTAGCAGAGTCGCCTACGAGCAGTACTTC. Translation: CASSQVSRVAYEQYF.

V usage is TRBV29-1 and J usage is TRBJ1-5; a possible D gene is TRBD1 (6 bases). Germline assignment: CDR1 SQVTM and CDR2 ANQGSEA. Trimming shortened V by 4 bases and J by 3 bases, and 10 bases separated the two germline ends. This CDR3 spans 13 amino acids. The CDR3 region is CSVVTGFNQPQHF. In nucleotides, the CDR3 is TGCAGCGTTGTTACAGGGTTCAATCAGCCCCAGCATTTT.

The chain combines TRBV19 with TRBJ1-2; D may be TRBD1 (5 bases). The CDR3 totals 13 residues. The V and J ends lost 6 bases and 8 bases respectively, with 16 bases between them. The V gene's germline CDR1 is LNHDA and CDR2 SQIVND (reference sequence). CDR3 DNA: TGTGCCAGTAGCACCCGGGACTGGAGGGGCTACACCTTC. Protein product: CASSTRDWRGYTF.

CDR3 bases: TGTGCCAGCAGCTTAGGGACTAGCGGGGGGGCCAGGGCCGGGGAGCTGTTTTTT. Translation: CASSLGTSGGARAGELFF. The chain joins TRBV7-2 to TRBJ2-2; 15 bases align to TRBD2. CDR1 is SGHTA and CDR2 is FQGNSA in the germline V gene. Unmatched junction bases numbered 6, after V lost 1 base and J lost 6 bases. The CDR3 is 18 residues long.

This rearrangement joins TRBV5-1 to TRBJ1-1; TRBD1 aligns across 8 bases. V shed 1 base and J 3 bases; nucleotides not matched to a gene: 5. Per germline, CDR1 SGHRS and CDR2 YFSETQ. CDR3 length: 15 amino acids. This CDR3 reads CASSLTPGGDTEAFF. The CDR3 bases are TGCGCCAGCAGCTTGACGCCAGGGGGCGACACTGAAGCTTTCTTT.

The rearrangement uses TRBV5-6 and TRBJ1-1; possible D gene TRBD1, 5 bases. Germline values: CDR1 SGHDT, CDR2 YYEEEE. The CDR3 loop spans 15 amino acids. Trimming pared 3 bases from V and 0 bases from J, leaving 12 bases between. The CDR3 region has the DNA TGTGCCAGCAGCTACTGGACACTAATGAACACTGAAGCTTTCTTT. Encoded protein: CASSYWTLMNTEAFF.

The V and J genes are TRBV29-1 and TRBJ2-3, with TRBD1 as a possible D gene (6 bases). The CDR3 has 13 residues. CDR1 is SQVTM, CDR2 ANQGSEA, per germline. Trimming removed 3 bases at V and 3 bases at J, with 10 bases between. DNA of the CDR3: TGCAGCGTTGATAGGCAGGGGACAGATACGCAGTATTTT. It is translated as CSVDRQGTDTQYF.

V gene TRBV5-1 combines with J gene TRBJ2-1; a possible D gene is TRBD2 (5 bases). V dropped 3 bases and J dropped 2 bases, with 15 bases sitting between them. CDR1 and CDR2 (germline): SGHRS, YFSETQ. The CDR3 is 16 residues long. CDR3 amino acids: CASSSLPGVTYNEQFF. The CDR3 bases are TGCGCCAGCAGCTCCCTCCCCGGGGTCACCTACAATGAGCAGTTCTTC.

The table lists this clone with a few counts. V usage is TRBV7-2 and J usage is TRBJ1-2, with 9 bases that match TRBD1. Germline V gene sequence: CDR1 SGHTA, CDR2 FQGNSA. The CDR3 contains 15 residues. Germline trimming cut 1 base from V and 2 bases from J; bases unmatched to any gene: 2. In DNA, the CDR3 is TGTGCCAGCAGCTTAGGCGGACAGGGGAACTATGGCTACACCTTC. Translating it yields CASSLGGQGNYGYTF. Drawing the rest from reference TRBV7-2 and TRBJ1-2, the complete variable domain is GAGVSQSPSNKVTEKGKDVELRCDPISGHTALYWYRQSLGQGLEFLIYFQGNSAPDKSGLPSDRFSAERTGGSVSTLTIQRTQQEDSAVYLCASSLGGQGNYGYTFGSGTRLTVV.

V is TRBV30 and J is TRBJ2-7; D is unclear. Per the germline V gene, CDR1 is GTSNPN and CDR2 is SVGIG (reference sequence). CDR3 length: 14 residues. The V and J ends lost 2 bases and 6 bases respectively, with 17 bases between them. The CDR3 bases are TGTGCCTGGAGTCGAGGCCCCCTCCAGCGCGAGCAGTACTTC. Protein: CAWSRGPLQREQYF.

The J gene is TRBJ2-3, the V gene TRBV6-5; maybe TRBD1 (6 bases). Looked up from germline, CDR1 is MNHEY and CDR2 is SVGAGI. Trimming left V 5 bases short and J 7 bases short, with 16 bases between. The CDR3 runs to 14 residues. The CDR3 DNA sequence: TGTGCCAGCAGTCTACAGGGTTGGTTAAATACGCAGTATTTT. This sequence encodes CASSLQGWLNTQYF.

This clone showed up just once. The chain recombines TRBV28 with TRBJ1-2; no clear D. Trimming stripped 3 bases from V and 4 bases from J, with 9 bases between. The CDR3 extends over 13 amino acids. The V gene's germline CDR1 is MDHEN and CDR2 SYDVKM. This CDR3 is CASSFREGYGYTF. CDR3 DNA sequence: TGTGCCAGCAGTTTTAGGGAGGGCTATGGCTACACCTTC.

CDR3: CASSYRGAQNIQYF. The CDR3 DNA is TGTGCCAGCAGTTACCGGGGGGCCCAAAACATTCAGTACTTC. This chain joins TRBV28 and TRBJ2-4; D may be TRBD2 (7 bases). Trimming took off 4 bases at V and 5 bases at J, with 12 bases between the two ends. The CDR3 totals 14 residues. From germline, CDR1 is MDHEN and CDR2 SYDVKM.

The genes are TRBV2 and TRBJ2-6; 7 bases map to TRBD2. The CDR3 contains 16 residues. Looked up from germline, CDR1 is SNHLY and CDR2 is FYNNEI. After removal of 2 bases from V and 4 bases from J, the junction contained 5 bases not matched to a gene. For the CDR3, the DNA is TGTGCCAGCAGTGAAATCGGGCGGGGGGGGGCCAACGTCCTGACTTTC. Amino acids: CASSEIGRGGANVLTF. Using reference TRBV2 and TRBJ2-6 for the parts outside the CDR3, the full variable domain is EPEVTQTPSHQVTQMGQEVILRCVPISNHLYFYWYRQILGQKVEFLVSFYNNEISEKSEIFDDQFSVERPDGSNFTLKIRSTKLEDSAMYFCASSEIGRGGANVLTFGAGSRLTVL.

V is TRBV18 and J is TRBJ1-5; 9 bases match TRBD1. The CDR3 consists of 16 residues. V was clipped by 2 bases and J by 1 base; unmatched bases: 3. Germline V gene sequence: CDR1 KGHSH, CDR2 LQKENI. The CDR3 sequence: CASSPGTGTSNQPQHF. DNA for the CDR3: TGTGCCAGCTCACCAGGGACAGGGACAAGCAATCAGCCCCAGCATTTT. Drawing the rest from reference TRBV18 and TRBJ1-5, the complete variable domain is NAGVMQNPRHLVRRRGQEARLRCSPMKGHSHVYWYRQLPEEGLKFMVYLQKENIIDESGMPKERFSAEFPKEGPSILRIQQVVRGDSAAYFCASSPGTGTSNQPQHFGDGTRLSIL.

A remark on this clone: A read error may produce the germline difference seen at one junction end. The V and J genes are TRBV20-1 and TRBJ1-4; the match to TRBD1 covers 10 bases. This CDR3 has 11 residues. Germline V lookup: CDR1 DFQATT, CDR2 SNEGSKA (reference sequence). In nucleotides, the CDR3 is TGCAGTGCTAGGACTGCGGACAGGGGGTGTTTT. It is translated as CSARTADRGCF.

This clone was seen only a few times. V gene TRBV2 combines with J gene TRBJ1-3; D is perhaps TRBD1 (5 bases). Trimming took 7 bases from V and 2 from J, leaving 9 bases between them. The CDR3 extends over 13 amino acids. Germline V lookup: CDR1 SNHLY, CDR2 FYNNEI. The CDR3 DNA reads TGTGCCAGCAAACAGGAAGCTGGAAACACCATATATTTT. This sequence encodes CASKQEAGNTIYF.